The 22 T cell receptor beta chains listed next were all sequenced from one sample in a study of cytomegalovirus exposure and HLA in healthy donors. The PCR contained 60 Vbeta and 13 Jbeta primers. TCRdb's table, derived via immunoSEQ multiplex PCR, lists solely in-frame clones and lacks some. The profile shows 210,000 or so clones, approximately 83% of them singletons. The sample consisted of PBMCs. The origin of the receptors is a boy between 2 and 15 years old in good health and CMV-seronegative.

V gene TRBV6-1 combines with J gene TRBJ2-7; no definite D call. Trimming pared 6 bases from V and 3 bases from J, leaving 12 bases between. The CDR3 sequence is 13 residues long. Germline values: CDR1 MNHNS, CDR2 SASEGT. The CDR3 nucleotides are TGTGCCAGCAGGAATAGTATTAGCTACGAGCAGTACTTC. Translation gives CASRNSISYEQYF.

The genes are TRBV14 and TRBJ1-2; TRBD1 might be the D (5 bases). Germline values: CDR1 SGHDN, CDR2 FVKESK. Trimming left V 1 base short and J 3 bases short, with 12 bases between. This CDR3 has 15 amino acids. CDR3: CASSQGQWIDYGYTF. The CDR3 DNA is TGTGCCAGCAGCCAAGGACAGTGGATCGACTATGGCTACACCTTC. The whole variable domain, filled in from reference TRBV14 and TRBJ1-2, reads EAGVTQFPSHSVIEKGQTVTLRCDPISGHDNLYWYRRVMGKEIKFLLHFVKESKQDESGMPNNRFLAERTGGTYSTLKVQPAELEDSGVYFCASSQGQWIDYGYTFGSGTRLTVV.

This chain joins TRBV7-9 and TRBJ2-3, with 9 bases lining up with TRBD1. V was clipped by 5 bases and J by 6 bases; unmatched bases: 9. The CDR3 totals 15 residues. Looked up from germline, CDR1 is SEHNR and CDR2 is FQNEAQ (reference sequence). The CDR3: CASSTLQGATDTQYF. DNA of the CDR3: TGTGCCAGCAGCACATTACAGGGGGCAACTGATACGCAGTATTTT. Together with reference TRBV7-9 and TRBJ2-3, the CDR3 gives the full variable domain: DTGVSQNPRHKITKRGQNVTFRCDPISEHNRLYWYRQTLGQGPEFLTYFQNEAQLEKSRLLSDRFSAERPKGSFSTLEIQRTEQGDSAMYLCASSTLQGATDTQYFGPGTRLTVL.

The rearrangement joins TRBV9 to TRBJ1-3, with D possibly TRBD1 on 5 matching bases. The CDR3 contains 15 residues. CDR1 and CDR2 from the germline V gene are SGDLS and YYNGEE. Trimming removed 0 bases at V and 4 bases at J, with 11 bases between. CDR3 nucleotides: TGTGCCAGCAGCGTAGATATAGGGGTCGGAAACACCATATATTTT. It is translated as CASSVDIGVGNTIYF.

This sequence joins TRBV6-6 and TRBJ2-5; TRBD1 aligns across 8 bases. Losses at the gene ends were 8 bases for V and 2 bases for J; bases not matched to a gene: 7. Germline CDR1 and CDR2: MNHNY and SVGAGI (reference sequence). The CDR3 runs to 14 residues. The CDR3, as DNA: TGTGCCAGCGGGGTGGGGGACAGGCAAGAGACCCAGTACTTC. Translated, it gives CASGVGDRQETQYF.

This chain connects TRBV7-3 to TRBJ2-3, with 14 bases fitting TRBD2. CDR3 length: 20 amino acids. In germline, CDR1 is SGHTA, CDR2 FQGTGA. Germline trimming cut 4 bases from V and 2 bases from J; bases unmatched to any gene: 14. This chain's CDR3 is CASSYRPGTSGGPFTDTQYF. DNA for the CDR3: TGTGCCAGCAGCTACCGTCCCGGGACTAGCGGGGGTCCCTTCACAGATACGCAGTATTTT. Variable domain in full (rest from reference TRBV7-3 and TRBJ2-3): GAGVSQTPSNKVTEKGKYVELRCDPISGHTALYWYRQSLGQGPEFLIYFQGTGAADDSGLPNDRFFAVRPEGSVSTLKIQRTERGDSAVYLCASSYRPGTSGGPFTDTQYFGPGTRLTVL.

The V call is TRBV6-1, the J call TRBJ1-3; D is uncertain. This CDR3 contains 15 residues. V lost 4 bases and J 4 bases, leaving 14 bases between the germline ends. Germline V gives CDR1 MNHNS, CDR2 SASEGT. This CDR3 reads CASSGFRGSGNTIYF. CDR3 DNA: TGTGCCAGCAGTGGCTTTAGAGGGTCCGGAAACACCATATATTTT.

The V call is TRBV9, the J call TRBJ2-2; weak D call: TRBD1 (5 bases). The length of the CDR3 is 17 residues. From germline, CDR1 is SGDLS and CDR2 YYNGEE. Between the trimmed V and J ends, which lost 1 base and 0 bases, there was a span of 13 bases. The CDR3 DNA sequence: TGTGCCAGCAGCGTATCCCATACAGGAGCGAACACCGGGGAGCTGTTTTTT. Translation gives CASSVSHTGANTGELFF.

This clone appeared a single time. V and J are TRBV19 and TRBJ2-4; D perhaps matches TRBD1 (6 bases). Germline loops: CDR1 LNHDA, CDR2 SQIVND (reference sequence). The CDR3 covers 14 residues. V dropped 7 bases and J dropped 9 bases, with 19 bases sitting between them. The chain's CDR3 is CASTQRGSAAIQYF. In DNA, the CDR3 is TGTGCCAGTACCCAAAGGGGGTCTGCCGCCATTCAGTACTTC.

The chain links TRBV15 to TRBJ2-7; 8 bases agree with TRBD1. The CDR3 is 16 residues long. Germline lookup yields CDR1 LNHNV and CDR2 YYDKDF (reference sequence). Trimming at V came to 5 bases and at J to 6 bases, leaving 15 bases not matched to a gene. CDR3 bases: TGTGCCACCAGCCTCGATTCAACAAGGACAGGGATCGAGCAGTACTTC. This translates into CATSLDSTRTGIEQYF. The full variable domain, with the rest looked up from reference TRBV15 and TRBJ2-7, is DAMVIQNPRYQVTQFGKPVTLSCSQTLNHNVMYWYQQKSSQAPKLLFHYYDKDFNNEADTPDNFQSRRPNTSFCFLDIRSPGLGDTAMYLCATSLDSTRTGIEQYFGPGTRLTVT.

The gene calls are TRBV27 and TRBJ2-7; 8 bases match TRBD1. CDR1 MNHEY and CDR2 SMNVEV come from the germline V gene (reference sequence). The CDR3 runs 15 residues. Losses at the gene ends were 2 bases for V and 2 bases for J; bases not matched to a gene: 5. The CDR3 sequence is CASSLTGTGTYEQYF. DNA for the CDR3: TGTGCCAGCAGTTTAACCGGGACAGGCACCTACGAGCAGTACTTC.

The rearrangement links TRBV19 to TRBJ1-1; 8 nucleotides agree with TRBD1. The CDR3 spans 13 residues. V lost 3 bases to trimming and J lost 8 bases; unmatched junction nucleotides: 5. From germline, CDR1 is LNHDA and CDR2 SQIVND (reference sequence). Here the CDR3 reads CASSMDREGEAFF. In DNA form, the CDR3 reads TGTGCCAGTAGTATGGACAGGGAAGGGGAAGCTTTCTTT.

This chain connects TRBV27 to TRBJ1-2; D is possibly TRBD1 (5 bases). Trimming pared 7 bases from V and 4 bases from J, leaving 7 bases between. Germline assignment: CDR1 MNHEY and CDR2 SMNVEV (reference sequence). This CDR3 comprises 11 residues. The CDR3 DNA is TGTGCCAGCAAGGGGCCCTATGGCTACACCTTC. It translates to CASKGPYGYTF.

V usage is TRBV15 and J usage is TRBJ1-5, with D tentatively TRBD1 (6 bases). Germline CDR1 and CDR2: LNHNV and YYDKDF (reference sequence). Trimming removed 3 bases at V and 5 bases at J, with 11 bases between. There are 14 residues in the CDR3. The CDR3 here is CATSSGQWDQPQHF. The CDR3 coding sequence is TGTGCCACCAGCAGTGGACAGTGGGATCAGCCCCAGCATTTT.

V gene TRBV28 combines with J gene TRBJ2-7, with a possible D match to TRBD1 (6 bases). Germline V gives CDR1 MDHEN, CDR2 SYDVKM. The V end was cut by 2 bases, the J end by 5 bases, with 19 bases between. This CDR3 region has 16 residues. The CDR3 DNA sequence: TGTGCCAGCAGTTTAGGGACACCCCTACCCTCTCACGAGCAGTACTTC. As protein: CASSLGTPLPSHEQYF.

V gene TRBV6-5 combines with J gene TRBJ1-3, with no clear D. Germline V lookup: CDR1 MNHEY, CDR2 SVGAGI. The CDR3 is 15 amino acids. V lost 5 bases and J lost 2, with 13 bases in between. DNA of the CDR3: TGTGCCAGCAGTGTATCGGTTTATACTGGAAACACCATATATTTT. It translates to CASSVSVYTGNTIYF.

CDR3 DNA sequence: TGTGCCACTAAGTCAGGGGACGAGCAGTACTTC. Protein: CATKSGDEQYF. The chain couples TRBV27 to TRBJ2-7; weak D call: TRBD1 (6 bases). V lost 10 bases and J lost 5, with 12 bases in between. Germline CDR1 is MNHEY and CDR2 is SMNVEV (reference sequence). The CDR3 has 11 residues.

The J gene is TRBJ2-3, the V gene TRBV5-8; D remains ambiguous. CDR3 length equals 14 residues. The V end lost 0 bases, the J end lost 4 bases, and 9 bases lay between the germline ends. Germline V CDR1 and CDR2: SGHTS, YDEGEE. The CDR3 loop reads CASSLVNSPDTQYF. In DNA form, the CDR3 reads TGTGCCAGCAGCTTGGTAAACAGCCCAGATACGCAGTATTTT.

J is TRBJ2-7 and V is TRBV9, with 7 bases fitting TRBD1. V lost 3 bases and J lost 3; bases outside the gene matches: 9. The CDR3 has 15 amino acids. Germline V gene lookup returns CDR1 SGDLS and CDR2 YYNGEE. The CDR3 is CASSATGLGYYEQYF. The CDR3 nucleotides read TGTGCCAGCAGCGCGACAGGGCTAGGGTACTACGAGCAGTACTTC. The full variable domain, in which reference TRBV9 and TRBJ2-7 provide the parts outside the CDR3, is DSGVTQTPKHLITATGQRVTLRCSPRSGDLSVYWYQQSLDQGLQFLIQYYNGEERAKGNILERFSAQQFPDLHSELNLSSLELGDSALYFCASSATGLGYYEQYFGPGTRLTVT.

The genes are TRBV25-1 and TRBJ2-1, with D tentatively TRBD2 (6 bases). The germline CDR1 and CDR2 sequences are MGHDK and SYGVNS. CDR3 size: 16 residues. V lost 0 bases and J 9 bases, leaving 18 bases between the germline ends. CDR3 in DNA: TGTGCCAGCAGTGAATATAAAGGGGTTGGGGGGTGTGAGCAGTTCTTC. Translation: CASSEYKGVGGCEQFF. The variable domain in full, with the rest retrieved from reference TRBV25-1 and TRBJ2-1, is EADIYQTPRYLVIGTGKKITLECSQTMGHDKMYWYQQDPGMELHLIHYSYGVNSTEKGDLSSESTVSRIRTEHFPLTLESARPSHTSQYLCASSEYKGVGGCEQFFGPGTRLTVL.

This clone was found once. The V gene is TRBV7-9, the J gene TRBJ1-2, with 12 nucleotides matching TRBD1. Germline CDR1 is SEHNR and CDR2 is FQNEAQ (reference sequence). The CDR3 has 16 amino acids. J lost 5 bases, V lost 5 bases, and 9 bases had no gene match. CDR3 DNA: TGTGCCAGCAGCGGAGCCCCGGGACAGGGGGCGTATGGCTACACCTTC. As protein: CASSGAPGQGAYGYTF.

The rearrangement links TRBV10-3 to TRBJ1-1, with 9 bases fitting TRBD1. The CDR3 loop spans 14 amino acids. Germline loops: CDR1 ENHRY, CDR2 SYGVKD. J gave up 1 base and V 10 bases, and 7 bases lay outside the gene matches. The chain's CDR3 is CATADRGANTEAFF. The DNA for the CDR3 is TGTGCCACCGCCGACAGGGGGGCGAACACTGAAGCTTTCTTT.